These 2 T cell receptor beta chains were sequenced from one sample in a study of control samples from healthy donors and cancer patients. The assay was immunoSEQ multiplex PCR, and TCRdb's table has in-frame clones only and misses some. The sample lists 70,000 to 95,000 clones, approximately 94% seen once, with 1.3% in the top ten. The material sequenced was PBMCs. The receptors originated from a woman aged 40 to 50 with lung cancer.

The rearrangement links TRBV28 to TRBJ1-6, with D hard to call. This CDR3 comprises 12 residues. V was shortened by 7 bases and J by 9 bases, with 10 bases between the two germline ends. The germline gives CDR1 MDHEN, CDR2 SYDVKM. CDR3 protein: CASMTRTSPLHF. The CDR3 DNA sequence: TGTGCCAGCATGACGAGAACTTCACCCCTCCACTTT.

The rearrangement uses TRBV19 and TRBJ1-2, with D uncertain. Germline-derived CDR1 and CDR2 are LNHDA and SQIVND (reference sequence). This CDR3 spans 15 amino acids. The V end lost 6 bases, the J end lost 2 bases, and 16 bases lay between the germline ends. This CDR3 reads CASRGLGSLNYGYTF. As DNA, the CDR3 is TGTGCCAGTAGGGGGTTGGGGTCCCTGAACTATGGCTACACCTTC.